Listed below are T cell receptor beta chains from one sample, sequenced in a study of CD8 T cells in ankylosing spondylitis. TCRdb recomputed calls from the 5' RACE reads with MiXCR, one row per CDR3 protein. This sample yields more than 200,000 distinct CDR3 sequences, of which 24% are seen a single time; more than 0.6% belongs to the top ten. Sequences were obtained from blood, either unsorted or a sorted T cell fraction (not recorded which). The origin of the receptors is a male donor with ankylosing spondylitis or in good health (not recorded which). The conserved cysteine and the conserved F or W are not part of the CDR3 here. The order of the fields is J gene, V gene, CDR3 protein.

>TRBJ1-6|TRBV6-5
ASSYRQGRGSPLH
>TRBJ1-1|TRBV6-1
ASLQMLNTEAF
>TRBJ2-5|TRBV12-3/TRBV12-4
ASVPGRLAGQETQY
>TRBJ2-3|TRBV20-1
SARGTGTRSTDTQY
>TRBJ2-2|TRBV5-5
ASSFGRLAGGTGELF
>TRBJ2-3|TRBV29-1
SVVRAGEPLRTDTQY
>TRBJ2-7|TRBV29-1
SVRAQLSYEQY
>TRBJ2-3|TRBV4-1
ASSQTGTAVDTQY
>TRBJ2-7|TRBV6-6
ASGSNREQY
>TRBJ2-3|TRBV27
ASSLTRRDTQY
>TRBJ2-5|TRBV12-3/TRBV12-4
ASSRGFQETQY
>TRBJ2-1|TRBV7-6
ASSPHDLDNEQF
>TRBJ1-1|TRBV20-1
SARDAADTEAF
>TRBJ2-7|TRBV7-2
ASSPGQVSYEQY
>TRBJ2-1|TRBV9
ASSASRGRYNEQF
>TRBJ1-2|TRBV20-1
SARAGVGDGYT
>TRBJ1-2|TRBV2
ASSGPTSGYT
>TRBJ2-5|TRBV27
ASSSLSTPGQETQY
>TRBJ2-7|TRBV4-1
ASSQGDGTGGWNEQY
>TRBJ2-4|TRBV19
ASRGQLKNIQY
>TRBJ1-3|TRBV28
ASSLSQGIGNTIY
>TRBJ2-7|TRBV12-3/TRBV12-4
ASSLKAGDAYEQY
>TRBJ2-1|TRBV29-1
SAREQGYNEQF
>TRBJ2-3|TRBV12-3/TRBV12-4
ASSLVQRGTDTQY
>TRBJ1-1|TRBV20-1
SAREGQGGSEAF
>TRBJ2-7|TRBV30
AWIRGSSYEQY
>TRBJ2-1|TRBV10-2
ASTVTSGGGNEQF
>TRBJ2-7|TRBV30
AWSLERGFYEQY
>TRBJ2-7|TRBV7-9
ASSLTGPGPYEQY
>TRBJ1-6|TRBV20-1
SARDLRENSPLH
>TRBJ2-1|TRBV24-1
ATSDRTGDQYNEQF
>TRBJ2-3|TRBV20-1
SVSTDTQY
>TRBJ2-3|TRBV28
ASSLGQLDTQY
>TRBJ1-1|TRBV5-5
ASSPATLNTEAF
>TRBJ2-3|TRBV29-1
SVRSQDTQY
>TRBJ2-5|TRBV20-1
SPRRGKIETQY
>TRBJ2-1|TRBV20-1
SARPPGGSDEQF
>TRBJ2-7|TRBV12-3/TRBV12-4
ASSLSGGSGEQY
>TRBJ1-2|TRBV29-1
SVEDSRDSYGYT
>TRBJ2-5|TRBV28
ASSFSSGRETQY
>TRBJ1-3|TRBV6-1
ASSPLGTGVGNTIY
>TRBJ2-5|TRBV20-1
STHPDLDMGLGGPQETQY
>TRBJ1-5|TRBV6-1
ASTQDGNQPQH
>TRBJ2-6|TRBV5-5
ASSFAQSSGANVLT
>TRBJ1-1|TRBV6-5
ASRLRDSAF
>TRBJ1-6|TRBV6-5
ASSYRETRNSPLH
>TRBJ1-2|TRBV12-3/TRBV12-4
ASSLGEGYT
>TRBJ2-5|TRBV6-1
ASNEWPTREVTQY
>TRBJ1-5|TRBV20-1
SAISGGALGQPQH